What follows is one TCR beta chain and its context. Its antigen is not known. Several immunoSEQ plates held equal portions of the genomic DNA taken from each subset. This table comes from immunoSEQ multiplex PCR, and its TCRdb copy is limited to in-frame clones, with some not included. Of approximately 2.1 million clones detected, approximately 95% appear once; the ten largest clones hold approximately 0.4%. This entry belongs to a study of shared clonotypes between healthy human individuals. For the study at large: Each donor contributed plates that comprised three CD4 naive, three CD4 memory, two CD8 naive and one CD8 memory.

The CDR3 runs to 13 residues. Per the germline V gene, CDR1 is MNHNS and CDR2 is SASEGT. V lost 2 bases and J lost 11, with 13 bases in between. The study's findings and limits: All-four-donor shared clonotypes had higher generation probabilities than non-shared clonotypes did.

The J gene is TRBJ1-5, the V gene TRBV6-1; no clear D gene. The sample comprised naive CD4+ T cells from PBMCs. The subset here: CD45RA+ positively selected. This sequence originates from a man younger than 35 in good health. Some clones in this sample may be carry-over from other donors' samples. The CDR3 DNA reads as TGTGCCAGCAGTGAATCTCGTTGGGTAGCCCAGCATTTT. It translates to CASSESRWVAQHF.